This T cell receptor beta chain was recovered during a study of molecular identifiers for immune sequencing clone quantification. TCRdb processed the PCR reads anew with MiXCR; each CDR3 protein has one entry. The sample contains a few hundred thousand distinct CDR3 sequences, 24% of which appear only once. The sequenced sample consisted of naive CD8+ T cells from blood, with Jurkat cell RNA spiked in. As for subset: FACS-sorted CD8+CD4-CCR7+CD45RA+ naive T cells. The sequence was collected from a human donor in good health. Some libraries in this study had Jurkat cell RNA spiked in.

CDR3 coding DNA: TGCGCCAGCAGCCAAGCTGGGGGGGGTAACACTGAAGCTTTCTTT. It translates to CASSQAGGGNTEAFF. This sequence joins TRBV4-1 and TRBJ1-1; tentative D call: TRBD1 (5 bases). The length of the CDR3 is 15 residues. V lost 1 base to trimming and J lost 2 bases, with 11 bases between them. Germline V gene data show CDR1 as MGHRA and CDR2 as YSYEKL.